This TCR beta chain emerged from a study of cytomegalovirus exposure and HLA in healthy donors. Study results and caveats: In a later analysis, productive TCRs from donors in an Asian-associated ancestry cluster reportedly carried fewer N-insertions than the cohort mean. Within a later analysis, the majority of CMV-associated TCR beta chains appeared HLA-restricted.

This clone was detected only once. Its antigen is not identified. V was clipped by 0 bases and J by 8 bases, with 16 bases between them. Germline assignment: CDR1 LGHNA and CDR2 YSLEER. The CDR3 has 15 amino acids. The PCR contained 60 Vbeta and 13 Jbeta primers. Method: immunoSEQ multiplex PCR; TCRdb's copy keeps in-frame clones and lacks some. The sample has under 90,000 clones; approximately 90% are singletons. V usage is TRBV4-3 and J usage is TRBJ1-2, with D perhaps TRBD1 (5 bases). The clonotype originates from a man aged 18 to 35 in good health and CMV-seronegative. The sample was PBMCs. The CDR3 here is CASSQEGLALGGYTF. CDR3 sequence (DNA): TGCGCCAGCAGCCAAGAGGGGCTGGCCTTAGGAGGCTACACCTTC.